These 10 T cell receptor beta chains originate from one sample sequenced in a study of blood T cell repertoires in COVID-19. Only in-frame clones appear in the TCRdb table, and some are missing; sequencing was by immunoSEQ multiplex PCR. The data show roughly 190,000 clones, roughly three quarters seen once. Sequences were obtained from peripheral blood. The receptor set was obtained from a woman between 50 and 59 years old with active or convalescent COVID-19.

The CDR3 nucleotides read TGTGCCAGTAGTGGGACAGGGGGGGTCTACGAGCAGTACTTC. Amino acids: CASSGTGGVYEQYF. This chain uses TRBV19 with TRBJ2-7; 11 bases match TRBD1. Trimming cost V 5 bases and J 3 bases; bases outside gene matches: 3. The germline CDR1 and CDR2 sequences are LNHDA and SQIVND (reference sequence). CDR3 length equals 14 residues.

The sample holds one count of this clone. The chain couples TRBV14 to TRBJ1-2; TRBD1 matches at 7 bases. J was trimmed by 8 bases and V by 4 bases; bases with no gene match: 7. Looked up from germline, CDR1 is SGHDN and CDR2 is FVKESK. The CDR3 extends over 13 amino acids. For the CDR3, the DNA is TGTGCCAGCAGCCTCAGTAGACAGGGAGGCTACACCTTC. Translating gives CASSLSRQGGYTF.

The chain is built from TRBV28 and TRBJ2-7; D gene ambiguous. CDR3 length: 11 residues. Germline lookup yields CDR1 MDHEN and CDR2 SYDVKM. Trimming shortened V by 6 bases and J by 2 bases, and 5 bases separated the two germline ends. CDR3 residues: CASRAPYEQYF. The CDR3 bases are TGTGCCAGCAGGGCCCCCTACGAGCAGTACTTC.

The V gene is TRBV20-1, the J gene TRBJ2-2; D unresolved. Germline V gives CDR1 DFQATT, CDR2 SNEGSKA (reference sequence). The CDR3 totals 13 residues. The V end lost 3 bases, the J end lost 7 bases, and 12 bases lay between the germline ends. The CDR3 sequence: CSASPAANGELFF. As DNA, the CDR3 is TGCAGTGCTAGTCCCGCGGCGAACGGGGAGCTGTTTTTT.

The V call is TRBV9, the J call TRBJ2-3, with TRBD1 matching 7 bases. The ends lost 3 bases at V and 0 bases at J; junction bases unmatched: 10. This CDR3 is built from 17 residues. Germline CDR1 and CDR2: SGDLS and YYNGEE. The CDR3 is CASSAWDRTTSTDTQYF. As DNA, the CDR3 is TGTGCCAGCAGCGCCTGGGACAGAACAACTAGCACAGATACGCAGTATTTT. The full variable domain, in which reference TRBV9 and TRBJ2-3 provide the parts outside the CDR3, is DSGVTQTPKHLITATGQRVTLRCSPRSGDLSVYWYQQSLDQGLQFLIQYYNGEERAKGNILERFSAQQFPDLHSELNLSSLELGDSALYFCASSAWDRTTSTDTQYFGPGTRLTVL.

As to this clone: The same CDR3 can be traced to other DNA sequences in this sample. This chain uses TRBV7-2 with TRBJ1-1, with a tentative D call TRBD1 (5 bases). The CDR3 has 13 amino acids. Germline loops: CDR1 SGHTA, CDR2 FQGNSA. Trimming took 3 bases from V and 5 from J, leaving 10 bases between them. The CDR3 coding sequence is TGTGCCAGCAGCTTTCAGGGTTTTACTGAAGCTTTCTTT. Its translation: CASSFQGFTEAFF.

This clone was seen at least ten times. The sample carries other DNA sequences with the same CDR3. The gene calls are TRBV21-1 and TRBJ2-2; the D call in the table, TRBD2, was not verified against the DNA. TRBV21-1 is a known pseudogene. CDR3 length: 14 residues. The CDR3 nucleotides read TGTGCCAGCAGCAAAGGCGGGGGCACCGGGGAGCTGTTTTTT. This sequence encodes CASSKGGGTGELFF.

This clone was detected only a few times. The chain combines TRBV29-1 with TRBJ1-3; 7 nucleotides line up with TRBD1. V dropped 7 bases and J dropped 3; count of bases not matched to a gene: 6. CDR3 length: 13 amino acids. Germline-derived CDR1 and CDR2 are SQVTM and ANQGSEA. The CDR3 DNA is TGCAGCGCTTCGACAGGGAATGGAAACACCATATATTTT. Amino acid sequence: CSASTGNGNTIYF.

The genes are TRBV5-1 and TRBJ1-3; D call uncertain. V lost 2 bases to trimming and J lost 0 bases, with 6 bases between them. Per germline, CDR1 SGHRS and CDR2 YFSETQ. The CDR3 is made up of 14 amino acids. CDR3 region: CASSFGVSGNTIYF. The CDR3 DNA reads TGCGCCAGCAGCTTCGGGGTCTCTGGAAACACCATATATTTT.

J is TRBJ2-4 and V is TRBV11-2, with D tentatively TRBD2 (6 bases). Trimming left V 1 base short and J 9 bases short, with 16 bases between. This CDR3 has 15 residues. Germline V gene sequence: CDR1 SGHAT, CDR2 FQNNGV. In DNA form, the CDR3 reads TGTGCCAGCAGCTTAGCAGGCGTTAGGGGAGGCATTCAGTACTTC. Its protein is CASSLAGVRGGIQYF. The entire variable domain, with the rest obtained from reference TRBV11-2 and TRBJ2-4, is as follows: EAGVAQSPRYKIIEKRQSVAFWCNPISGHATLYWYQQILGQGPKLLIQFQNNGVVDDSQLPKDRFSAERLKGVDSTLKIQPAKLEDSAVYLCASSLAGVRGGIQYFGAGTRLSVL.